The next 19 T cell receptor beta chains were all read from a single sample in a study of pediatric ulcerative colitis (dated by TCRdb to about 2019). The library was built by means of the immunoSEQ multiplex PCR assay. Drawn from immuneACCESS, this table holds only the in-frame rearrangements with V and J called that TCRdb kept. Clones are partly lost; checked studies trace under half to an unresolved V gene and leave the rest unexplained. Recorded for this sample are some 60,000 clones; over 70% of them occurred a single time. The top ten clonotypes cover around 5.2% of the sample. The sequenced material came from blood. The origin of the receptors is a boy between 10 and 17 years old with moderate ulcerative colitis.

This chain links TRBV7-2 with TRBJ1-1; D is uncertain. Per germline, CDR1 SGHTA and CDR2 FQGNSA. With 5 bases removed from V and 4 bases from J, the gap between germline ends came to 14 bases. The CDR3 sequence is 14 residues long. The CDR3, as DNA: TGTGCCAGCAGCCCTCAATTAGTGATCACTGAAGCTTTCTTT. This translates into CASSPQLVITEAFF.

V gene TRBV21-1 combines with J gene TRBJ1-2; the DNA was not compared with TRBD1, the D call given in the table. TRBV21-1 is recorded as a pseudogene. This CDR3 is 14 amino acids long. Here the CDR3 reads CASSDLGLNYGYTF. CDR3 DNA sequence: TGTGCCAGCAGCGATCTTGGCCTTAACTATGGCTACACCTTC.

CDR3 sequence reads: CASSLSNLETQYF. DNA for the CDR3: TGTGCCAGCAGTTTATCGAACTTAGAGACCCAGTACTTC. The V and J genes are TRBV27 and TRBJ2-5; the D is unclear. CDR1 MNHEY and CDR2 SMNVEV come from the germline V gene (reference sequence). V lost 0 bases and J 4 bases, leaving 6 bases between the germline ends. The CDR3 runs 13 residues.

This clone has just one count. This chain connects TRBV21-1 to TRBJ2-2; no DNA check was done on the table's D call, TRBD2. TRBV21-1 is shown as a pseudogene. The CDR3 has 15 residues. CDR3 loop: CASSKGGTNTGELFF. CDR3 DNA sequence: TGTGCCAGCAGCAAAGGAGGGACGAACACCGGGGAGCTGTTTTTT.

The chain couples TRBV2 to TRBJ2-7, with TRBD1 matching over 9 bases. The CDR3 consists of 15 residues. V shed 6 bases, J shed 2 bases, and the junction held 8 bases outside the gene matches. The germline V gene has CDR1 SNHLY and CDR2 FYNNEI. The CDR3 loop is CASRATDRGAYEQYF. CDR3 nucleotides: TGTGCCAGCAGGGCCACGGACAGGGGAGCCTACGAGCAGTACTTC.

This chain connects TRBV19 to TRBJ2-1; 12 bases are a match to TRBD2. Germline V lookup: CDR1 LNHDA, CDR2 SQIVND (reference sequence). This CDR3 has 16 amino acids. Losses at the gene ends were 3 bases for V and 4 bases for J; bases not matched to a gene: 4. Here the CDR3 reads CASSIDLAGGYNEQFF. CDR3 bases: TGTGCCAGTAGTATCGACCTAGCGGGAGGGTACAATGAGCAGTTCTTC.

In this sample, this clone turned up a few times. The CDR3 region has the DNA TGTGCCAGTAGCACAGGGGCGGGCACTGAAGCTTTCTTT. This encodes CASSTGAGTEAFF. The V call is TRBV19, the J call TRBJ1-1, with 7 positions matching TRBD1. The CDR3 is 13 residues long. The V gene end was trimmed by 6 bases and the J gene end by 4 bases; junction bases not matched to a gene: 5. Per germline, CDR1 LNHDA and CDR2 SQIVND (reference sequence).

CDR3 loop: CASSLDVGNTIYF. CDR3 bases: TGTGCCAGCAGCTTAGACGTTGGAAACACCATATATTTT. The rearrangement joins TRBV7-3 to TRBJ1-3; D call uncertain. V was trimmed by 2 bases and J by 3 bases, leaving 5 bases between them. This CDR3 spans 13 amino acids. Germline assignment: CDR1 SGHTA and CDR2 FQGTGA.

There are a few counts of this clone. Written as DNA, the CDR3 is TGTGCCAGTAGTGTCGGACAGGGGGTGATCACTGAAGCTTTCTTT. Translating gives CASSVGQGVITEAFF. The V gene is TRBV19, the J gene TRBJ1-1; 10 bases are shared with TRBD1. CDR3 length: 15 residues. CDR1 LNHDA and CDR2 SQIVND come from the germline V gene (reference sequence). The V and J ends lost 5 bases and 4 bases, in that order; junction bases with no gene match: 7. Complete variable domain (other parts from reference TRBV19 and TRBJ1-1): DGGITQSPKYLFRKEGQNVTLSCEQNLNHDAMYWYRQDPGQGLRLIYYSQIVNDFQKGDIAEGYSVSREKKESFPLTVTSAQKNPTAFYLCASSVGQGVITEAFFGQGTRLTVV.

The chain recombines TRBV18 with TRBJ1-1, with D possibly being TRBD1 (6 bases). From germline, CDR1 is KGHSH and CDR2 LQKENI. Deletions cut 6 bases from V and 3 bases from J, with 17 bases between. This CDR3 region has 15 residues. The CDR3 DNA is TGTGCCAGCTCCCTGGGGGCAGGGTGGGACACTGAAGCTTTCTTT. This gives the protein CASSLGAGWDTEAFF.

This clone was counted only a few times. The V gene is TRBV4-1, the J gene TRBJ2-1, with 13 positions matching TRBD2. V was clipped by 3 bases and J by 3 bases; unmatched bases: 5. The CDR3 is 17 residues long. Germline CDR1 is MGHRA and CDR2 is YSYEKL. CDR3 DNA: TGCGCCAGCAGCCAGCCGGGACTAGCGGGGAACTACAATGAGCAGTTCTTC. Translation gives CASSQPGLAGNYNEQFF.

The chain carries TRBV6-6 and TRBJ2-7; possible D gene TRBD2, 6 bases. This CDR3 is 14 amino acids long. Trimming left V 7 bases short and J 0 bases short, with 13 bases between. In germline, CDR1 is MNHNY, CDR2 SVGAGI (reference sequence). CDR3 in amino acids: CASNRGGASYEQYF. DNA of the CDR3: TGTGCCAGCAACCGCGGCGGGGCCTCCTACGAGCAGTACTTC.

J is TRBJ2-5 and V is TRBV28; no firm D call. V lost 2 bases, J lost 3 bases, and 7 bases lay in between. This CDR3 has 13 residues. CDR1 and CDR2 (germline): MDHEN, SYDVKM. For the CDR3, the DNA is TGTGCCAGCAGTTTACCCTCAGAAGAGACCCAGTACTTC. Protein: CASSLPSEETQYF.

This clone was counted once. This chain connects TRBV5-1 to TRBJ2-2, with D unresolved. V lost 3 bases and J 5 bases, leaving 8 bases between the germline ends. The germline gives CDR1 SGHRS, CDR2 YFSETQ. CDR3 length equals 13 residues. The CDR3 nucleotides read TGCGCCAGCAGCTACACGTGGACCGGGGAGCTGTTTTTT. Translation: CASSYTWTGELFF.

This clone appeared a single time. The chain couples TRBV6-5 to TRBJ2-2; a weak D match, TRBD2 (5 bases). This CDR3 contains 15 residues. Germline CDR1 is MNHEY and CDR2 is SVGAGI. Trimming took off 2 bases at V and 4 bases at J, with 11 bases between the two ends. Here the CDR3 DNA reads TGTGCCAGCAGTTACGCAAGGGCGGGCACCGGGGAGCTGTTTTTT. Translated: CASSYARAGTGELFF.

This clone is a singleton in its sample. The chain combines TRBV6-1 with TRBJ2-7; D may be TRBD1 (7 bases). The V gene's germline CDR1 is MNHNS and CDR2 SASEGT. V gave up 4 bases and J gave up 0 bases, with 16 bases separating them. This CDR3 region has 16 residues. In nucleotides, the CDR3 is TGTGCCAGCAGTGGGGACTTGGGACAGAGCTCCTACGAGCAGTACTTC. This codes for CASSGDLGQSSYEQYF.

J is TRBJ2-1 and V is TRBV15; 8 bases agree with TRBD2. V shed 2 bases, J shed 3 bases, and the junction held 9 bases outside the gene matches. There are 17 residues in the CDR3. Germline values: CDR1 LNHNV, CDR2 YYDKDF (reference sequence). The chain's CDR3 is CATSRKSRGGLYNEQFF. The CDR3 DNA sequence: TGTGCCACCAGCAGAAAGTCACGGGGGGGACTCTACAATGAGCAGTTCTTC. The variable domain in full, with the rest retrieved from reference TRBV15 and TRBJ2-1, is DAMVIQNPRYQVTQFGKPVTLSCSQTLNHNVMYWYQQKSSQAPKLLFHYYDKDFNNEADTPDNFQSRRPNTSFCFLDIRSPGLGDTAMYLCATSRKSRGGLYNEQFFGPGTRLTVL.

V gene TRBV5-8 combines with J gene TRBJ1-3; D is possibly TRBD1 (5 bases). This CDR3 is built from 17 residues. The V end was cut by 2 bases, the J end by 0 bases, with 15 bases between. Germline loops: CDR1 SGHTS, CDR2 YDEGEE. The CDR3 protein is CASSLGPGDPSGNTIYF. DNA of the CDR3: TGTGCCAGCAGCTTAGGGCCGGGGGATCCCTCTGGAAACACCATATATTTT.

This clone turned up a few times. The CDR3 region has the DNA TGTGCCAGCAGTACCGGGCCTGGGATTGGCTACACCTTC. This encodes CASSTGPGIGYTF. J is TRBJ1-2 and V is TRBV27; D remains ambiguous. The germline V and J ends were trimmed by 5 bases and 7 bases, with 14 bases remaining between them. The germline gives CDR1 MNHEY, CDR2 SMNVEV (reference sequence). The CDR3 has 13 residues.